This T cell receptor beta chain was sequenced in a study of shared T cell receptors in the human thymus. Sequenced by immunoSEQ multiplex PCR; TCRdb stores in-frame clones only, minus some. The table lists approximately 730,000 clones, 70% to 90% of them singletons. From germline, CDR1 is SGHTA and CDR2 FQGNSA. CDR3 size: 16 residues. Trimming shortened V by 5 bases and J by 3 bases, and 19 bases separated the two germline ends. This sample also appeared in a second study, on human thymus T cells. As reported in that work: The thymus was resected at corrective cardiac surgery.

The V gene is TRBV7-2, the J gene TRBJ1-1; the D gene is possibly TRBD1 (6 bases). The sequence was collected from a girl less than two years old with a congenital heart defect. The specimen sequenced was thymocytes. CDR3 sequence: CASSPSNIQGHTEAFF. The CDR3 DNA is TGTGCCAGCAGCCCCTCGAATATCCAGGGGCACACTGAAGCTTTCTTT. The full variable domain, with the rest looked up from reference TRBV7-2 and TRBJ1-1, is GAGVSQSPSNKVTEKGKDVELRCDPISGHTALYWYRQSLGQGLEFLIYFQGNSAPDKSGLPSDRFSAERTGGSVSTLTIQRTQQEDSAVYLCASSPSNIQGHTEAFFGQGTRLTVV.